This TCR beta chain was profiled in a study of cytomegalovirus exposure and HLA in healthy donors. General study results and limits: Rarity characterized most TCR sequences, yet some public TCRs appeared in many donors. As a later analysis revealed, most CMV-associated TCR beta chains appeared HLA-restricted.

Concerning this clone itself: Its antigen remains unknown.

Donors consisted of healthy bone marrow donors. The PCR employed 60 Vbeta primers together with 13 Jbeta primers. This table comes from immunoSEQ multiplex PCR, and its TCRdb copy is limited to in-frame clones, with some not included. The sample has under 250,000 clones, about 85% seen once. The sequence was obtained from a girl under 10 years old in good health and CMV-seronegative. The sequenced sample consisted of PBMCs.

The CDR3 DNA reads as TGCGCCAGCAGCCAAGGAAAGGTTACAGCTCACACAGATACGCAGTATTTT. Translated, it gives CASSQGKVTAHTDTQYF. The chain has TRBV4-1 and TRBJ2-3; D gene uncertain. V shed 1 base and J shed 2 bases, with 16 bases lying between them. CDR3 size: 17 residues. Germline-derived CDR1 and CDR2 are MGHRA and YSYEKL.